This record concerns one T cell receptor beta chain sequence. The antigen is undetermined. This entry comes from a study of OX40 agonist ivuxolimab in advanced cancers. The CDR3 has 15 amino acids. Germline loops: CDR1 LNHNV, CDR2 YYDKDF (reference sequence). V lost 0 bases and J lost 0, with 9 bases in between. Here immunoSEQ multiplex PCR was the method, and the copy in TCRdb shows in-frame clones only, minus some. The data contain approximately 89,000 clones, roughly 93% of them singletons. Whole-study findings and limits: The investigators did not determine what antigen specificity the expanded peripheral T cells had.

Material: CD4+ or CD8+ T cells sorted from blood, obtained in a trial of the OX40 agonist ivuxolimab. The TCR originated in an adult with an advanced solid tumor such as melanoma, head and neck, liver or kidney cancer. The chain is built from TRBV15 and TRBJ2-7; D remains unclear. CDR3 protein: CATSRDLVDSYEQYF. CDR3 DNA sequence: TGTGCCACCAGCAGAGATTTGGTAGACTCCTACGAGCAGTACTTC.